These T cell receptor beta chains were read from a single sample in a study of cytomegalovirus exposure and HLA in healthy donors. Clones were read by immunoSEQ multiplex PCR, and TCRdb kept only the in-frame ones, dropping some. The sample holds 110,000 to 150,000 clones, roughly 79% seen once. The sample taken for sequencing was PBMCs. These receptors all come from a man aged 18 to 30 in good health and CMV-seronegative. CDR3s include the opening cysteine and the closing phenylalanine or tryptophan. Fields, in order: V gene, clone size, D gene, J gene, CDR3 DNA, CDR3 protein. D genes are given only for firm matches. A row's size may be missing; if present it is once, few, many or a size class.

V gene: TRBV5-6
clone size: -
D gene: -
J gene: TRBJ2-1
CDR3 DNA: TGTGCCAGCAGTCAATACTCTCTGGGGGGCTCCTACAATGAGCAGTTCTTC
CDR3 protein: CASSQYSLGGSYNEQFF

V gene: TRBV5-1
clone size: few
D gene: -
J gene: TRBJ2-7
CDR3 DNA: TGCGCCAGCAGCTTTGGCCAAGCGAGCTCCTACGAGCAGTACTTC
CDR3 protein: CASSFGQASSYEQYF

V gene: TRBV6-5
clone size: few
D gene: TRBD1
J gene: TRBJ1-2
CDR3 DNA: TGTGCCAGCAGTGGACAGGGGATCTATGGCTACACCTTC
CDR3 protein: CASSGQGIYGYTF

V gene: TRBV6-4
clone size: -
D gene: -
J gene: TRBJ1-2
CDR3 DNA: TGTGCCAGCAGTGACTCCCCGGGGACTAACTATGGCTACACCTTC
CDR3 protein: CASSDSPGTNYGYTF

V gene: TRBV5-8
clone size: once
D gene: TRBD1
J gene: TRBJ2-5
CDR3 DNA: TGTGCCAGCAGCTCCGGGACAGGGGAGTACCAAGAGACCCAGTACTTC
CDR3 protein: CASSSGTGEYQETQYF

V gene: TRBV14
clone size: -
D gene: TRBD1
J gene: TRBJ2-1
CDR3 DNA: TGTGCCAGCAGCCAAGGGGGACGACCCTCAGGGGGTCTCCTGTTCTTC
CDR3 protein: CASSQGGRPSGGLLFF

V gene: TRBV25-1
clone size: -
D gene: -
J gene: TRBJ1-4
CDR3 DNA: TGTGCCAGCAGTGATCCCTACAGGGAGGGCAATGAAAAACTGTTTTTT
CDR3 protein: CASSDPYREGNEKLFF

V gene: TRBV5-5
clone size: -
D gene: -
J gene: TRBJ2-2
CDR3 DNA: TGTGCCAGCAGCTTGGACAGGGCCTCCTTCCCGAACACCGGGGAGCTGTTTTTT
CDR3 protein: CASSLDRASFPNTGELFF

V gene: TRBV9
clone size: -
D gene: -
J gene: TRBJ1-1
CDR3 DNA: TGTGCCAGCAGCGTTGGCAGGGGCTCGGAAGCTTTCTTT
CDR3 protein: CASSVGRGSEAFF

V gene: TRBV10-3
clone size: -
D gene: TRBD1
J gene: TRBJ2-6
CDR3 DNA: TGTGCCATCAAAGACAGGGAAAAGGCCTCTGGGGCCAACGTCCTGACTTTC
CDR3 protein: CAIKDREKASGANVLTF

V gene: TRBV6-5
clone size: few
D gene: -
J gene: TRBJ1-1
CDR3 DNA: TGTGCCGCATCCCGGCAGGGCGACACTGAAGCTTTCTTT
CDR3 protein: CAASRQGDTEAFF

V gene: TRBV4-1
clone size: -
D gene: -
J gene: TRBJ1-2
CDR3 DNA: TGCGCCAGCAGCTCGATAGACAGAAACTTTAACTATGGCTACACCTTC
CDR3 protein: CASSSIDRNFNYGYTF

V gene: TRBV7-9
clone size: few
D gene: TRBD2
J gene: TRBJ2-5
CDR3 DNA: TGTGCCAGCAGCTTAGGGAAGACTAGCGGGGGGGAAGAGACCCAGTACTTC
CDR3 protein: CASSLGKTSGGEETQYF

V gene: TRBV6-5
clone size: -
D gene: TRBD1
J gene: TRBJ1-2
CDR3 DNA: TGTGCCAGCAGGGAGACAGGGGGTAACTATGGCTACACCTTC
CDR3 protein: CASRETGGNYGYTF

V gene: TRBV30
clone size: -
D gene: TRBD1
J gene: TRBJ1-1
CDR3 DNA: TGTGCCTCTAACAGGGGAACCATGAACACTGAAGCTTTCTTT
CDR3 protein: CASNRGTMNTEAFF

V gene: TRBV14
clone size: -
D gene: -
J gene: TRBJ2-7
CDR3 DNA: TGTGCCAGCAGCCAGGCCAACCCGCCCTACGAGCAGTACTTC
CDR3 protein: CASSQANPPYEQYF

V gene: TRBV9
clone size: -
D gene: -
J gene: TRBJ1-6
CDR3 DNA: TGTGCCAGCAGCGTGACAGATAATAATTCACCCCTCCACTTT
CDR3 protein: CASSVTDNNSPLHF

V gene: TRBV5-6
clone size: -
D gene: TRBD2
J gene: TRBJ2-3
CDR3 DNA: TGTGCCAGCAGCTTAGCGGGGGTAAGCACAGATACGCAGTATTTT
CDR3 protein: CASSLAGVSTDTQYF

V gene: TRBV7-9
clone size: -
D gene: TRBD1
J gene: TRBJ1-4
CDR3 DNA: TGTGCCAGCAGCCTAACAGGGGGCGGTGAAAAACTGTTTTTT
CDR3 protein: CASSLTGGGEKLFF

V gene: TRBV9
clone size: -
D gene: TRBD1
J gene: TRBJ1-3
CDR3 DNA: TGTGCCAGCAGCGGGGGACAGCATGAAGCAAAAGTCAACACCATATATTTT
CDR3 protein: CASSGGQHEAKVNTIYF

V gene: TRBV9
clone size: -
D gene: -
J gene: TRBJ2-7
CDR3 DNA: TGTGCCAGCAGCGTAGCCGAGGGGGACACGTACGAGCAGTACTTC
CDR3 protein: CASSVAEGDTYEQYF

V gene: TRBV7-8
clone size: few
D gene: TRBD2
J gene: TRBJ2-5
CDR3 DNA: TGTGCCAGCAGCGGGACTAGCGGGGGGAAATCGGAGACCCAGTACTTC
CDR3 protein: CASSGTSGGKSETQYF

V gene: TRBV6-5
clone size: few
D gene: -
J gene: TRBJ1-3
CDR3 DNA: TGTGCCAGCAGCCGGGACACCTTTGGGGGAAACACCATATATTTT
CDR3 protein: CASSRDTFGGNTIYF

V gene: TRBV9
clone size: -
D gene: TRBD2
J gene: TRBJ2-5
CDR3 DNA: TGTGCCAGCAGCGTAGGAAGCGGGGGGACTCAAGAGACCCAGTACTTC
CDR3 protein: CASSVGSGGTQETQYF

V gene: TRBV5-1
clone size: -
D gene: TRBD1
J gene: TRBJ1-2
CDR3 DNA: TGCGCCAGCAGCATTTCCGGGACAGGAGCCTATGGCTACACCTTC
CDR3 protein: CASSISGTGAYGYTF

V gene: TRBV5-5
clone size: few
D gene: -
J gene: TRBJ1-1
CDR3 DNA: TGTGCCAGCAGCTTGGGCGGCTGGGGGAGGACTGAAGCTTTCTTT
CDR3 protein: CASSLGGWGRTEAFF

V gene: TRBV5-5
clone size: -
D gene: -
J gene: TRBJ1-2
CDR3 DNA: TGTGCCAGCAGCTCACATGAGGGACTTCATGGCTACACCTTC
CDR3 protein: CASSSHEGLHGYTF

V gene: TRBV6-5
clone size: -
D gene: TRBD2
J gene: TRBJ2-7
CDR3 DNA: TGTGCCAGCAGTTACACGAGGACGGGGGGTTCCGAGCAGTACTTC
CDR3 protein: CASSYTRTGGSEQYF

V gene: TRBV9
clone size: few
D gene: -
J gene: TRBJ1-4
CDR3 DNA: TGTGCCAGCAGCGTAGGGGTGACTCTTGAAAAACTGTTTTTT
CDR3 protein: CASSVGVTLEKLFF

V gene: TRBV29-1
clone size: once
D gene: -
J gene: TRBJ1-2
CDR3 DNA: TGCAGCGTTGTGGGGCAGAGAGGAATGGACTATGGCTACACCTTC
CDR3 protein: CSVVGQRGMDYGYTF

V gene: TRBV5-1
clone size: few
D gene: TRBD1
J gene: TRBJ2-2
CDR3 DNA: TGCGCCAGCAGGATCGGACAGGGTTCCGGGGAGCTGTTTTTT
CDR3 protein: CASRIGQGSGELFF

V gene: TRBV4-3
clone size: -
D gene: TRBD1
J gene: TRBJ1-2
CDR3 DNA: TGCGCCAGCAATGATGGACAGGGGGTTGGCTACACCTTC
CDR3 protein: CASNDGQGVGYTF

V gene: TRBV7-2
clone size: -
D gene: -
J gene: TRBJ2-5
CDR3 DNA: TGTGCCAGCAGCTCAGCCGGGACAAGGAGGGAGACCCAGTACTTC
CDR3 protein: CASSSAGTRRETQYF

V gene: TRBV13
clone size: -
D gene: TRBD1
J gene: TRBJ1-2
CDR3 DNA: TGTGCCAGCAGCTCGCGGGGACAGGGGGTCTATGGCTACACCTTC
CDR3 protein: CASSSRGQGVYGYTF

V gene: TRBV30
clone size: -
D gene: -
J gene: TRBJ2-3
CDR3 DNA: TGTGCCTGGAGTGAAGGGGTCACAGATACGCAGTATTTT
CDR3 protein: CAWSEGVTDTQYF

V gene: TRBV2
clone size: few
D gene: TRBD1
J gene: TRBJ2-5
CDR3 DNA: TGTGCCAGCAGTGAACAGGGGACAGGAGGAGAGACCCAGTACTTC
CDR3 protein: CASSEQGTGGETQYF

V gene: TRBV4-2
clone size: -
D gene: -
J gene: TRBJ2-2
CDR3 DNA: TGTGCCAGCAGCCAAGATCGGAACACCGGGGAGCTGTTTTTT
CDR3 protein: CASSQDRNTGELFF

V gene: TRBV5-1
clone size: -
D gene: TRBD1
J gene: TRBJ1-1
CDR3 DNA: TGCGCCAGCCACCGGGACAGCTACACTGAAGCTTTCTTT
CDR3 protein: CASHRDSYTEAFF

V gene: TRBV7-9
clone size: once
D gene: -
J gene: TRBJ2-1
CDR3 DNA: TGTGCCAGCAGCTTAGTTCGAGGCGTCCACAATGAGCAGTTCTTC
CDR3 protein: CASSLVRGVHNEQFF